The 21 T cell receptor beta chains below all came from one sample that was sequenced in a study of shared clonotypes between healthy human individuals. Some clones are missing from TCRdb's copy, which holds only in-frame ones; the method was immunoSEQ multiplex PCR. The table has around 2.3 million clones, nearly 97% seen once. Material for sequencing was naive CD4+ T cells sorted from blood. Specified subset: CD45RA+ positively selected. The receptors derive from a man aged 18 to 29 in good health.

The V gene is TRBV2, the J gene TRBJ2-2; TRBD1 might be the D (7 bases). This CDR3 is built from 13 residues. Between the trimmed V and J ends, which lost 4 bases and 9 bases, there was a span of 12 bases. Germline V gene data show CDR1 as SNHLY and CDR2 as FYNNEI. The CDR3, as DNA: TGTGCCAGCAGTGGACAGGGAGGTTGGGAGCTGTTTTTT. It specifies CASSGQGGWELFF.

As to this clone: Additional DNA sequences in this sample encode the identical CDR3. The chain is built from TRBV20-1 and TRBJ2-3; D is ambiguous. Germline-derived CDR1 and CDR2 are DFQATT and SNEGSKA (reference sequence). The CDR3 totals 10 residues. Between the trimmed V and J ends, which lost 6 bases and 3 bases, there was a span of 4 bases. The chain's CDR3 is CSARTDTQYF. The CDR3 DNA sequence: TGCAGTGCGCGAACAGATACGCAGTATTTT.

The chain is built from TRBV6-1 and TRBJ1-2; no clear D gene. Trimming shortened V by 5 bases and J by 6 bases, and 19 bases separated the two germline ends. CDR1 and CDR2 from the germline V gene are MNHNS and SASEGT. This CDR3 is 15 amino acids long. As DNA, the CDR3 is TGTGCCAGCAGTACCATACTGTCCCCTCGTGATGGCTACACCTTC. It is translated as CASSTILSPRDGYTF.

The chain combines TRBV2 with TRBJ1-5; tentative D call: TRBD1 (5 bases). Germline V gene lookup returns CDR1 SNHLY and CDR2 FYNNEI. The ends were cut back, 6 bases at V and 7 bases at J, with 16 bases in the middle. The CDR3 is made up of 14 amino acids. The CDR3 DNA sequence: TGTGCCAGCAGCCCCTCGCAGGGTCGGCAGCCCCAGCATTTT. Translating gives CASSPSQGRQPQHF.

The chain carries TRBV27 and TRBJ1-6; 7 bases match TRBD1. Germline loops: CDR1 MNHEY, CDR2 SMNVEV (reference sequence). The CDR3 runs 21 residues. The V and J ends lost 6 bases and 0 bases, in that order; junction bases with no gene match: 20. The DNA of the CDR3 is TGTGCCAGCAGAGCGACAGGGCCAGAATACACTTTGAGCTCCTATAATTCACCCCTCCACTTT. This gives the protein CASRATGPEYTLSSYNSPLHF.

In this sample, this clone turned up a few times. This chain connects TRBV18 to TRBJ1-2, with 11 nucleotides matching TRBD1. Germline-derived CDR1 and CDR2 are KGHSH and LQKENI. V was pared by 2 bases and J by 2 bases, with 4 bases of the junction left unmatched. This CDR3 spans 16 amino acids. DNA for the CDR3: TGTGCCAGCTCACCAAATGGACAGGGGGCCAACTATGGCTACACCTTC. Residues: CASSPNGQGANYGYTF. Full variable domain (missing parts from reference TRBV18 and TRBJ1-2): NAGVMQNPRHLVRRRGQEARLRCSPMKGHSHVYWYRQLPEEGLKFMVYLQKENIIDESGMPKERFSAEFPKEGPSILRIQQVVRGDSAAYFCASSPNGQGANYGYTFGSGTRLTVV.

The chain is built from TRBV7-3 and TRBJ2-6; D is perhaps TRBD1 or TRBD2 (5 bases each). Germline CDR1 SGHTA, CDR2 FQGTGA. V lost 5 bases, J lost 4 bases, and 12 bases lay in between. The CDR3 contains 15 residues. The CDR3 nucleotides read TGTGCCAGCAGCGCCTGGGGGAGCGGGGCCAACGTCCTGACTTTC. Its translation: CASSAWGSGANVLTF.

The chain couples TRBV13 to TRBJ2-2, with D possibly being TRBD1 (5 bases). Trimming took 3 bases from V and 6 from J, leaving 14 bases between them. Germline CDR1 is PRHDT and CDR2 is FYEKMQ (reference sequence). The CDR3 is made up of 15 amino acids. This chain's CDR3 is CASSFWGLSSGELFF. The CDR3 DNA reads TGTGCCAGCAGCTTTTGGGGCCTATCATCCGGGGAGCTGTTTTTT.

The chain employs TRBV7-2 and TRBJ2-1, with 7 nucleotides matching TRBD2. V gave up 5 bases and J gave up 7 bases; unmatched junction bases: 8. The CDR3 covers 14 residues. In germline, CDR1 is SGHTA, CDR2 FQGNSA. CDR3 coding DNA: TGTGCCAGCAGCCTTCTAGCGGCCAGTAATGAGCAGTTCTTC. It yields the protein CASSLLAASNEQFF.

The sample holds one count of this clone. Other nucleotide sequences in the sample specify the same CDR3. The J gene is TRBJ1-2, the V gene TRBV5-1; D is uncertain. In germline, CDR1 is SGHRS, CDR2 YFSETQ. CDR3 length: 13 amino acids. V lost 2 bases and J 1 base, leaving 6 bases between the germline ends. CDR3 bases: TGCGCCAGCAGCTTAGGGAGTAACTATGGCTACACCTTC. This gives the protein CASSLGSNYGYTF.

The chain couples TRBV12-5 to TRBJ1-2; no firm D call. Per germline, CDR1 LGHNT and CDR2 FRNRAP. The CDR3 covers 12 residues. V shed 1 base and J shed 5 bases, with 5 bases lying between them. The CDR3 DNA reads TGTGCTAGTGGTTTGGCCCCTTATGGCTACACCTTC. This gives the protein CASGLAPYGYTF. Using reference TRBV12-5 and TRBJ1-2 for the parts outside the CDR3, the full variable domain is DARVTQTPRHKVTEMGQEVTMRCQPILGHNTVFWYRQTMMQGLELLAYFRNRAPLDDSGMPKDRFSAEMPDATLATLKIQPSEPRDSAVYFCASGLAPYGYTFGSGTRLTVV.

The rearrangement joins TRBV1 to TRBJ2-2. TRBV1 counts as a pseudogene. The CDR3 is 14 residues long. The CDR3 sequence is CTSVQTANTGELFF. The CDR3 DNA reads as TGCACCAGCGTCCAGACCGCGAACACCGGGGAGCTGTTTTTT.

The rearrangement joins TRBV4-1 to TRBJ2-5; 8 nucleotides agree with TRBD1. With V trimmed by 4 bases and J by 1 base, 11 bases remained unmatched. Germline values: CDR1 MGHRA, CDR2 YSYEKL. The CDR3 covers 17 residues. In nucleotides, the CDR3 is TGCGCCAGCAGCCGAACCGGACAGGGCGGCTTCCAAGAGACCCAGTACTTC. Translation gives CASSRTGQGGFQETQYF.

The gene calls are TRBV2 and TRBJ2-7, with 7 nucleotides matching TRBD1. CDR1 and CDR2 (germline): SNHLY, FYNNEI. V was clipped by 8 bases and J by 4 bases; unmatched bases: 8. The CDR3 runs to 13 residues. The CDR3 reads CASSKTGRYEQYF. In DNA, the CDR3 is TGTGCCAGCTCAAAGACAGGGAGATACGAGCAGTACTTC.

V is TRBV25-1 and J is TRBJ1-3; tentatively, D is TRBD1 (6 bases). Germline loops: CDR1 MGHDK, CDR2 SYGVNS. V dropped 5 bases and J dropped 8 bases, with 16 bases sitting between them. There are 14 residues in the CDR3. The CDR3 DNA follows: TGTGCCAGCAGTCCCGGACAGCTTGGGGACACCATATATTTT. This translates into CASSPGQLGDTIYF. The entire variable domain, with the rest obtained from reference TRBV25-1 and TRBJ1-3, is as follows: EADIYQTPRYLVIGTGKKITLECSQTMGHDKMYWYQQDPGMELHLIHYSYGVNSTEKGDLSSESTVSRIRTEHFPLTLESARPSHTSQYLCASSPGQLGDTIYFGEGSWLTVV.

The chain employs TRBV7-9 and TRBJ1-1; D uncertain. Germline V CDR1 and CDR2: SEHNR, FQNEAQ (reference sequence). Trimming took 2 bases from V and 6 from J, leaving 16 bases between them. The CDR3 has 15 amino acids. CDR3 DNA sequence: TGTGCCAGCAGCTTAATATTCAACCGAGAGGCTGAAGCTTTCTTT. Its translation: CASSLIFNREAEAFF.

The chain employs TRBV10-3 and TRBJ2-7, with 11 bases identical to TRBD2. V was pared by 7 bases and J by 6 bases, with 5 bases of the junction left unmatched. The CDR3 sequence is 13 residues long. Germline values: CDR1 ENHRY, CDR2 SYGVKD. The CDR3 DNA is TGTGCCATCAACCTCGGGACTAGCGGCGAGCAGTACTTC. It is translated as CAINLGTSGEQYF.

The chain carries TRBV27 and TRBJ2-2; the D gene is possibly TRBD2 (7 bases). This CDR3 has 16 amino acids. V lost 4 bases and J lost 4, with 16 bases in between. Germline V gene sequence: CDR1 MNHEY, CDR2 SMNVEV (reference sequence). CDR3 protein: CASSSAGGLGTGELFF. CDR3 nucleotide sequence: TGTGCCAGCAGTTCGGCCGGGGGGCTGGGCACCGGGGAGCTGTTTTTT.

The rearrangement uses TRBV6-6 and TRBJ2-7; perhaps TRBD1 as D (6 bases). Germline assignment: CDR1 MNHNY and CDR2 SVGAGI (reference sequence). Trimming pared 2 bases from V and 5 bases from J, leaving 13 bases between. This CDR3 is 14 amino acids long. The DNA of the CDR3 is TGTGCCAGCAGTTACAACAGGGAGTCCGACGAGCAGTACTTC. Translating gives CASSYNRESDEQYF.

Note on this clone: Other DNA sequences of this sample code for an identical CDR3. The chain is built from TRBV18 and TRBJ2-5; a possible D gene is TRBD2 (5 bases). V was clipped by 3 bases and J by 5 bases, with 7 bases between them. The CDR3 extends over 12 amino acids. CDR1 KGHSH and CDR2 LQKENI come from the germline V gene. The CDR3 coding sequence is TGTGCCAGCTCACCCACGGGGGAGACCCAGTACTTC. Encoded protein: CASSPTGETQYF.

The V and J genes are TRBV27 and TRBJ1-5; D not resolved. Germline assignment: CDR1 MNHEY and CDR2 SMNVEV (reference sequence). CDR3 length: 12 residues. With 10 bases removed from V and 1 base from J, the gap between germline ends came to 8 bases. The CDR3 DNA reads as TGTGCCACCGGTCAAAGCAATCAGCCCCAGCATTTT. Protein sequence: CATGQSNQPQHF.